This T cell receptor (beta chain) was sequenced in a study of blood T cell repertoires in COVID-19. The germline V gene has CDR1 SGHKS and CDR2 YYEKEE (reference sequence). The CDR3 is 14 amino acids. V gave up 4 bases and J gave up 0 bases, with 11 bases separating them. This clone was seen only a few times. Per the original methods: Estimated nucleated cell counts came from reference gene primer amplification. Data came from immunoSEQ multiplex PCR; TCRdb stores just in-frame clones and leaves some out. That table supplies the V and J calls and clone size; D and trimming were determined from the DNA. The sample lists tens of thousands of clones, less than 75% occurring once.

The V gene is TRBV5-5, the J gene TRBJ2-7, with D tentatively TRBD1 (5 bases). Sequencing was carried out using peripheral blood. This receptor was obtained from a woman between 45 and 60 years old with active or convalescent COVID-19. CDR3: CASSPAGISYEQYF. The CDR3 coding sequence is TGTGCCAGCAGCCCGGCAGGGATCTCCTACGAGCAGTACTTC.